This T cell receptor (beta chain) was recovered during a study of control samples from healthy donors and cancer patients. Libraries were prepared by immunoSEQ multiplex PCR; TCRdb keeps only in-frame clonotypes and omits some of them. The sample holds around 53,000 clones, about 86% seen once. The CDR3 contains 16 residues. CDR1 is MNHEY, CDR2 SVGAGI, per germline. Deletions cut 0 bases from V and 0 bases from J, with 8 bases between. The chain is built from TRBV6-5 and TRBJ2-2; D call uncertain. The sequencing sample was made of PBMCs. This TCR was sampled from a woman in her forties or fifties with lung cancer. CDR3 bases: TGTGCCAGCAGTTACTCGCGACGGACGAACACCGGGGAGCTGTTTTTT. It is translated as CASSYSRRTNTGELFF.